These T cell receptor beta chains were read from a single sample in a study of CD4 T cells in relation to SARS-CoV-2 and coronaviruses. Antigens for these TCRs are unknown. Sequenced by immunoSEQ multiplex PCR; TCRdb stores in-frame clones only, minus some. The data hold 41,000 or so clones, with approximately 77% observed a single time. The sequencing input was naive CD4+ T cells from PBMCs, cultured in vitro. These receptors came from an adult with COVID-19. CDR3s include the opening cysteine and the closing phenylalanine or tryptophan.

V gene: TRBV27; CDR3 length: 14; CDR3 protein: CASRPGQGVYEQYF
V gene: TRBV6-5; CDR3 length: 15; CDR3 protein: CASSSSFGGNTEAFF
V gene: TRBV27; CDR3 length: 17; CDR3 protein: CASSLSGVPGGTGELFF
V gene: TRBV2; CDR3 length: 15; CDR3 protein: CASSSMGQGIFGYTF
V gene: TRBV30; CDR3 length: 16; CDR3 protein: CACPGRQDFSGNTIYF
V gene: TRBV10-3; CDR3 length: 17; CDR3 protein: CAISEHPSGGSTDTQYF
V gene: TRBV5-8; CDR3 length: 15; CDR3 protein: CASSPGLNRPETQYF
V gene: TRBV5-1; CDR3 length: 14; CDR3 protein: CASSRDQYNEKLFF
V gene: TRBV7-9; CDR3 length: 11; CDR3 protein: CASGSNQPQHF
V gene: TRBV7-2; CDR3 length: 14; CDR3 protein: CASPWDLAGNTIYF
V gene: TRBV28; CDR3 length: 14; CDR3 protein: CASSKPGSAGELFF
V gene: TRBV13; CDR3 length: 14; CDR3 protein: CASSFRQINYGYTF
V gene: TRBV2; CDR3 length: 16; CDR3 protein: CASVKGRTSGPNEQFF
V gene: TRBV9; CDR3 length: 15; CDR3 protein: CASNFLRVTRNIQYF
V gene: TRBV28; CDR3 length: 15; CDR3 protein: CASSLGGGGYNEQFF
V gene: TRBV28; CDR3 length: 15; CDR3 protein: CASSSGRADTGELFF
V gene: TRBV6-2/TRBV6-3; CDR3 length: 14; CDR3 protein: CASSGGSSHEKLFF
V gene: TRBV28; CDR3 length: 14; CDR3 protein: CASETSGTYNEQFF
V gene: TRBV19; CDR3 length: 15; CDR3 protein: CASRRVAGASYEQYF
V gene: TRBV12-3/TRBV12-4; CDR3 length: 12; CDR3 protein: CASSFSSQPQHF
V gene: TRBV9; CDR3 length: 13; CDR3 protein: CASSVSGNTEAFF
V gene: TRBV28; CDR3 length: 15; CDR3 protein: CASSPRQGTGETQYF